These 18 T cell receptor beta chains were sequenced from one sample in a study of beta chain features in type 1 diabetes. Expressed TCRB transcripts were sequenced after all isolated RNA was converted to cDNA. Profiled with immunoSEQ multiplex PCR; TCRdb holds only in-frame clones, not every one. The repertoire consists of roughly 500,000 clones, with approximately 10% occurring once and the leading ten covering 0.045% to 0.05%. Sequencing was performed on naive CD4+ T cells from blood. The receptors were sampled from a woman aged 18-29 years in good health.

The CDR3 DNA is TGCGCCAGCAGCTTGTCTTCCCGGGGTGGGCAAGAGACCCAGTACTTC. This gives the protein CASSLSSRGGQETQYF. The V gene is TRBV5-1, the J gene TRBJ2-5, with D maybe TRBD2 (5 bases). Germline values: CDR1 SGHRS, CDR2 YFSETQ. Trimming cost V 1 base and J 2 bases, with 15 bases left between them. CDR3 size: 16 residues.

The sample holds a few counts of this clone. The J gene is TRBJ2-7, the V gene TRBV10-2; D is possibly TRBD1 (6 bases). CDR1 and CDR2 (germline): WSHSY, SAAADI. Trimming left V 6 bases short and J 3 bases short, with 15 bases between. CDR3 length: 14 amino acids. CDR3 in amino acids: CASRRAPGDYEQYV. The CDR3, as DNA: TGCGCCAGCAGGCGGGCCCCAGGGGACTACGAGCAGTACGTC.

Only a few counts were recorded for this clone. The V gene is TRBV7-3, the J gene TRBJ2-1, with D unclear. V was cut by 2 bases and J by 1 base, with 9 bases left in between. Per the germline V gene, CDR1 is SGHTA and CDR2 is FQGTGA. The CDR3 has 15 residues. The CDR3 here is CASSLDGTSYNEQFF. The CDR3 nucleotides are TGTGCCAGCAGCTTAGATGGCACTTCCTACAATGAGCAGTTCTTC.

As DNA, the CDR3 is TGTGCCAGCAGTTTCCGGGACACCGTAAGTGGAGCTTTCTTT. Its translation is CASSFRDTVSGAFF. The chain has TRBV27 and TRBJ1-1; D may be TRBD1 (6 bases). With 3 bases removed from V and 10 bases from J, the gap between germline ends came to 18 bases. This CDR3 is built from 14 residues. CDR1 and CDR2 from the germline V gene are MNHEY and SMNVEV (reference sequence).

V usage is TRBV4-3 and J usage is TRBJ1-6; D unclear. Between the trimmed V and J ends, which lost 4 bases and 7 bases, there was a span of 14 bases. Germline lookup yields CDR1 LGHNA and CDR2 YSLEER. CDR3 length: 15 residues. This chain's CDR3 is CASSPGGFSNSPLHF. Written as DNA, the CDR3 is TGCGCCAGCAGCCCCGGAGGATTTTCAAATTCACCCCTCCACTTT.

For the CDR3, the DNA is TGTGCCAGCAGCTTAAGCGGGAGGGCCGAGCAGTACTTC. Residues: CASSLSGRAEQYF. The chain joins TRBV7-9 to TRBJ2-7; 10 bases are a match to TRBD2. Trimming took 2 bases from V and 6 from J; bases not matched to a gene: 1. Germline-derived CDR1 and CDR2 are SEHNR and FQNEAQ (reference sequence). The CDR3 sequence is 13 residues long.

This chain connects TRBV9 to TRBJ2-1; TRBD2 matches at 8 bases. In germline, CDR1 is SGDLS, CDR2 YYNGEE. With 1 base clipped from V and 8 bases from J, the junction kept 8 bases outside the gene matches. The length of the CDR3 is 15 residues. The CDR3 loop is CASSVTGTSGHEQFF. In DNA, the CDR3 is TGTGCCAGCAGCGTAACCGGGACTAGTGGGCATGAGCAGTTCTTC.

Only a few counts were recorded for this clone. For the CDR3, the DNA is TGTGCCAGCAGTAGCATTTCCTACGAGCAGTACGTC. It encodes CASSSISYEQYV. The chain recombines TRBV6-1 with TRBJ2-7; D is ambiguous. The V and J ends lost 5 bases and 1 base respectively, with 6 bases between them. Germline CDR1 is MNHNS and CDR2 is SASEGT. The CDR3 consists of 12 residues.

This clone has a handful of counts. This chain links TRBV7-2 with TRBJ1-1; the D gene is possibly TRBD1 (6 bases). Germline V gene sequence: CDR1 SGHTA, CDR2 FQGNSA. V was cut by 3 bases and J by 6 bases, with 17 bases left in between. This CDR3 has 15 amino acids. The CDR3 coding sequence is TGTGCCAGCAGCTTGACACAGGGTATCATCTCTGAAGCTTTCTTT. Its translation is CASSLTQGIISEAFF.

The J gene is TRBJ2-1, the V gene TRBV4-3; D gene unclear. Germline V gene sequence: CDR1 LGHNA, CDR2 YSLEER. Trimming pared 1 base from V and 9 bases from J, leaving 10 bases between. The CDR3 sequence is 13 residues long. In DNA form, the CDR3 reads TGCGCCAGCAGCCAAGCCTATAGGGCTGAGCAGTTCTTC. It translates to CASSQAYRAEQFF.

The chain carries TRBV2 and TRBJ2-1; 9 bases fit TRBD1. The CDR3 is 14 amino acids. The junction had 5 bases not matched to a gene; V was cut back by 7 bases and J by 4 bases. Germline V lookup: CDR1 SNHLY, CDR2 FYNNEI. The CDR3 region is CASKTGQGYNEQFF. CDR3 bases: TGTGCCAGCAAGACGGGACAGGGATACAATGAGCAGTTCTTC. Full variable domain (missing parts from reference TRBV2 and TRBJ2-1): EPEVTQTPSHQVTQMGQEVILRCVPISNHLYFYWYRQILGQKVEFLVSFYNNEISEKSEIFDDQFSVERPDGSNFTLKIRSTKLEDSAMYFCASKTGQGYNEQFFGPGTRLTVL.

This clone was observed a handful of times. The chain couples TRBV4-3 to TRBJ2-3; D might be TRBD2 (7 bases). V shed 3 bases and J shed 1 base, with 11 bases lying between them. This CDR3 region has 15 residues. Germline CDR1 and CDR2: LGHNA and YSLEER. The CDR3, as DNA: TGCGCCAGCAGCCAGCGGGGGCTGGGCACAGATACGCAGTATTTT. This sequence encodes CASSQRGLGTDTQYF.

There are a few counts of this clone. The V and J genes are TRBV6-5 and TRBJ2-5, with D unclear. CDR1 is MNHEY and CDR2 is SVGAGI in the germline V gene. Trimming removed 2 bases at V and 4 bases at J, with 2 bases between. This CDR3 has 11 amino acids. Here the CDR3 DNA reads TGTGCCAGCAGTTACACAGAGACCCAGTACTTC. Protein: CASSYTETQYF.

Only a few counts were recorded for this clone. The chain joins TRBV7-2 to TRBJ2-3; 10 nucleotides match TRBD2. The trim removed 5 bases at V and 4 bases at J, leaving 12 bases unmatched. CDR1 is SGHTA, CDR2 FQGNSA, per germline. This CDR3 is built from 17 residues. CDR3 nucleotides: TGTGCCAGCAGCCCCTCACGCGGGCTAGCGGGAGCAGATACGCAGTATTTT. It translates to CASSPSRGLAGADTQYF.

This clone has a handful of counts. This sequence joins TRBV5-1 and TRBJ1-4; TRBD1 aligns across 10 bases. The CDR3 covers 15 residues. CDR1 is SGHRS, CDR2 YFSETQ, per germline. V shed 3 bases and J 8 bases; nucleotides not matched to a gene: 7. The CDR3 protein is CASSYTGTGVEKLFF. The CDR3 bases are TGCGCCAGCAGCTACACCGGGACAGGGGTGGAAAAACTGTTTTTT.

This clone was seen a few times. The chain links TRBV4-2 to TRBJ2-3, with TRBD2 as a possible D gene (6 bases). Trimming left V 0 bases short and J 0 bases short, with 13 bases between. Germline assignment: CDR1 LGHNA and CDR2 YNFKEQ. This CDR3 is built from 17 residues. The CDR3 DNA follows: TGTGCCAGCAGCCAAGATTTGAGGGAGGCTAGCACAGATACGCAGTATTTT. Amino acids: CASSQDLREASTDTQYF.

The chain employs TRBV11-3 and TRBJ2-2; D gene unclear. The V gene lost 2 bases and the J gene lost 6 bases, with 7 bases spanning the gap. This CDR3 spans 13 amino acids. The germline CDR1 and CDR2 sequences are SGHNT and YENEEA. In DNA, the CDR3 is TGTGCCAGCAGCTTACGCGCGCCCGGGGAGCTGTTTTTT. It yields the protein CASSLRAPGELFF.

This clone showed up just a few times. The V and J genes are TRBV5-1 and TRBJ2-5; D may be TRBD2 (5 bases). This CDR3 contains 13 residues. Germline CDR1 reads SGHRS; CDR2 reads YFSETQ. V was cut by 4 bases and J by 3 bases, with 10 bases left in between. CDR3 region: CASSRGSKETQYF. The CDR3 DNA sequence: TGCGCCAGCAGCCGAGGGTCCAAAGAGACCCAGTACTTC.